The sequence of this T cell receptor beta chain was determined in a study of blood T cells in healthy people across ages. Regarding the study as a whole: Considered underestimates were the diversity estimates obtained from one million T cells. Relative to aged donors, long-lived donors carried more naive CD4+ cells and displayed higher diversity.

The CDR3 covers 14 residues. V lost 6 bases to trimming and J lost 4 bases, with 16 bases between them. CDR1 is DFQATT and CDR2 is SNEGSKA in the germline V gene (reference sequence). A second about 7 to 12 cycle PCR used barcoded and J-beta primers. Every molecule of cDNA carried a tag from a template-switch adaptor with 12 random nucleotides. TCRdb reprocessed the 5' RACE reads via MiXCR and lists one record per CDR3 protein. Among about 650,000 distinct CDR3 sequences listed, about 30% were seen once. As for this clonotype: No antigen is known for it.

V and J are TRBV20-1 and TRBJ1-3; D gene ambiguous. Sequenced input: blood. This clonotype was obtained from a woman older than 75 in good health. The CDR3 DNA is TGCAGTGCCGTCGGGGAAACCGGCGGAAACACCATATATTTT. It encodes CSAVGETGGNTIYF.